The clone carrying this TCR beta chain was found many times. The sample belongs to a study of T cells in Graves' hyperthyroidism and ophthalmopathy. V dropped 3 bases and J dropped 6 bases, with 9 bases sitting between them. The CDR3 covers 11 residues. In germline, CDR1 is DFQATT, CDR2 SNEGSKA (reference sequence). Authors of the study amplified TCR beta CDR3 regions from RNA transcripts. RT-PCR in the first round (using the HTBI primer set) targeted the TCR CDR3. TCRdb re-called the multiplex PCR reads with MiXCR, one entry per CDR3 protein. The repertoire has 700,000 to 950,000 distinct CDR3 sequences, over 35% of them found once; the top ten carry around 30%.

Sample: blood. V usage is TRBV20-1 and J usage is TRBJ2-7, with D perhaps TRBD2 (6 bases). The clonotype comes from a woman aged 40 to 49 with Graves' hyperthyroidism. The DNA for the CDR3 is TGCAGTGCTAGGGAGGGACTCGAGCAGTACTTC. Protein: CSAREGLEQYF.